The T cell receptor beta chain under discussion was sequenced for a study of naive and memory T cell subsets. Study outcomes and limitations: TCR transcript changes with activation or differentiation may affect this RNA method.

The SP2 primer and nested alpha and beta constant region primers amplified ligated cDNA in four rounds. In TCRdb, the 5' RACE reads were re-called with MiXCR into one record per CDR3 protein. The sample includes more than 45,000 distinct CDR3 sequences, approximately 4.8% seen only once; the top ten take around 0.84%. This clonotype was seen repeatedly, ten times or more. Its target is unknown. A UMI-containing oligonucleotide was joined by 3' ligation to the TCR cDNA template. Whole-blood samples were around 2.5 ml of peripheral blood from healthy adult volunteers. Unsorted total RNA, about 1 to 1000 ng, was DNase treated before reverse transcription. CDR1 is WNHNN, CDR2 SYGVQD, per germline (reference sequence). This CDR3 has 13 residues.

The clonotype comes from a female donor in good health. This chain links TRBV10-1 with TRBJ2-1; 8 bases fit TRBD1. Here the CDR3 DNA reads TGCGCTTCAACAGGGGGTACCTACAATGAGCAGTTCTTC. It translates to CASTGGTYNEQFF.